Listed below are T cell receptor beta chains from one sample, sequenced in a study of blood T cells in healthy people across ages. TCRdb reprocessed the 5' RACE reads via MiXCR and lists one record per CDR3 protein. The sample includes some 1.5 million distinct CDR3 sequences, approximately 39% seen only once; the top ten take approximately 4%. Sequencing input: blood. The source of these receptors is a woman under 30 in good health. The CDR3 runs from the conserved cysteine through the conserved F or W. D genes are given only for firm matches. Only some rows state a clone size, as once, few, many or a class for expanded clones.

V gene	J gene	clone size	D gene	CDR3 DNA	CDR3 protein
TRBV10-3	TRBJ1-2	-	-	TGTGCCATCAGTGAGGGGGCCGGCTATGGCTACACCTTC	CAISEGAGYGYTF
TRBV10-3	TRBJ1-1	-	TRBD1	TGTGCCATCAGCGCCTTACAGGGGGCGTTCACTGAAGCTTTCTTT	CAISALQGAFTEAFF
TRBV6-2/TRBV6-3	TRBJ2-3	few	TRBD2	TGTGCCAGCAGTTACCTCCTAGCGGCTAGCACAGATACGCAGTATTTT	CASSYLLAASTDTQYF
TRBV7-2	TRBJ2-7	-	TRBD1	TGTGCCAGCAGCGCAAGGGCTCGGGACAGGAGTACCCACGAGCAGTACTTC	CASSARARDRSTHEQYF
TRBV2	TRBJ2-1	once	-	TGTGCCAGCAACGGGCCGGGGACCTACAATGAGCAGTTCTTC	CASNGPGTYNEQFF
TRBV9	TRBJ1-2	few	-	TGTGCCAGCAGCGTAGACAGGCTAGCTAACTATGGCTACACCTTC	CASSVDRLANYGYTF
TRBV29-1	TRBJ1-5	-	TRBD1	TGCAGCGTGACAGGGGCCGGCAATCAGCCCCAGCATTTT	CSVTGAGNQPQHF
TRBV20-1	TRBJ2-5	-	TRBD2	TGCAGTGCTAGAGGGGAGGGAAGGTCCCAAAAGACCCAGTACTTC	CSARGEGRSQKTQYF
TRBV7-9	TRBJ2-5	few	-	TGTGCCAGCAATTCAGAAGAGACCCAGTACTTC	CASNSEETQYF
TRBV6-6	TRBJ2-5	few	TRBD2	TGTGCCAGCAGTTATCTCGGACTAGCGGGGAGCCAAGAGACCCAGTACTTC	CASSYLGLAGSQETQYF
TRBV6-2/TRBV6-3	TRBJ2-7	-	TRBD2	TGTGCCAGCAGTCGGAGACTAGCGGGATTCTACGAGCAGTACTTC	CASSRRLAGFYEQYF
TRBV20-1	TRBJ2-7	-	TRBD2	TGCAGTGCTAGACTTCGACTAGCGGGGGGAAGATACGAGCAGTACTTC	CSARLRLAGGRYEQYF
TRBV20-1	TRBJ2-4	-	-	TGCAGTGCAACCCGACACGGACGGGGCAAAAACATTCAGTACTTC	CSATRHGRGKNIQYF
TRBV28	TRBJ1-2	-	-	TGTGCCAGCACCCTTTTTTATGAGGCAGTCGAACTCTATGGCTACACCTTC	CASTLFYEAVELYGYTF